The rows below give T cell receptor beta chains drawn from one sample of a study of neoadjuvant nivolumab and ipilimumab in lung cancer. Assay used: immunoSEQ multiplex PCR; TCRdb lists only in-frame clones, some missing. The sample has 44,000 or so clones; around nine tenths are singletons. This material consisted of blood, taken before neoadjuvant nivolumab, alone or with ipilimumab. All receptors come from an adult with non-small cell lung cancer. Some clones in this sample may be carry-over from other donors' samples. Both conserved end residues are part of each CDR3. The D gene is left open where the match is weak. Clone size is shown for a subset of rows, as once, few, many or a class of expanded clone.

>TRBV25-1|.|.|TRBJ2-7
TGTGCCAGCAGTGAATTGGAGGCAGGCTACGAGCAGTACTTC
CASSELEAGYEQYF
>TRBV6-5|.|.|TRBJ1-5
TGTGCCAGCAGTCCGTCTGTACGTGGTGGTCAGCCCCAGCATTTT
CASSPSVRGGQPQHF
>TRBV5-1|.|.|TRBJ2-5
TGCGCCAGCAGCTTGGACATTTGGGGGAAGACCCAGTACTTC
CASSLDIWGKTQYF
>TRBV29-1|TRBD2|.|TRBJ2-7
TGCAGCGTTAACCTAAGCGGGAGGGGCGAGCAGTACTTC
CSVNLSGRGEQYF
>TRBV7-3|.|.|TRBJ2-2
TGTGCCAGCAGTTTTGGAGGGACCGGGGAGCTGTTTTTT
CASSFGGTGELFF
>TRBV5-1|.|once|TRBJ2-1
TGCGCCAGCAGCTCCCCCCGAGCTAGAAGCTCCTACAATGAGCAGTTCTTC
CASSSPRARSSYNEQFF
>TRBV7-6|.|.|TRBJ2-1
TGTGCCAGCAGCTTAGCCCGTGGTCCTGAGCAGTTCTTC
CASSLARGPEQFF
>TRBV7-2|TRBD1|.|TRBJ1-2
TGTGCCAGCAGCTCCCAGGGGGTCGGCTACACCTTC
CASSSQGVGYTF
>TRBV15|TRBD1|.|TRBJ2-2
TGTGCCACCAGCAGCAGACAGGGGGTCACCGGGGAGCTGTTTTTT
CATSSRQGVTGELFF
>TRBV6-5|TRBD2|once|TRBJ2-7
TGTGCCAGCAGTTCCGGGGGGGGCGCGTACGAGCAGTACTTC
CASSSGGGAYEQYF
>TRBV5-1|.|.|TRBJ2-3
TGCGCCAGCACGCTTGGAACAGGGTTCCCCACAGATACGCAGTATTTT
CASTLGTGFPTDTQYF
>TRBV5-5|.|few|TRBJ1-5
TGTGCCAGCAGCTTGGGGAGCAATCAGCCCCAGCATTTT
CASSLGSNQPQHF
>TRBV10-3|.|.|TRBJ2-7
TGTGCCATCAGTGAAGGCACGGGACGGATTTTCTACGAGCAGTACTTC
CAISEGTGRIFYEQYF
>TRBV4-3|TRBD2|.|TRBJ2-3
TGCGCCAGCAGCCAAGATTTGGCGGGAGGTGGGCGCACAGATACGCAGTATTTT
CASSQDLAGGGRTDTQYF
>TRBV5-4|TRBD2|.|TRBJ2-5
TGTGCCAGCAGGTTGACTAGCGGGAGACAAGAGACCCAGTACTTC
CASRLTSGRQETQYF
>TRBV7-8|.|once|TRBJ2-6
TGTGCCAGCAGCTCCGACTCCTCTGGGGCCAACGTCCTGACTTTC
CASSSDSSGANVLTF
>TRBV10-3|.|.|TRBJ2-5
TGTGCCATCAGTAACACAAAAGAGACCCAGTACTTC
CAISNTKETQYF
>TRBV9|TRBD2|.|TRBJ2-1
TGTGCCAGCAGCGTAGCTATCGCGGGAGTCCATGAGCAGTTCTTC
CASSVAIAGVHEQFF
>TRBV9|TRBD1|.|TRBJ1-3
TGTGCCAGCAGCCATTCCACAGGGGACCCTGGAAACACCATATATTTT
CASSHSTGDPGNTIYF
>TRBV30|TRBD2|.|TRBJ2-1
TGTGCCTGGAGTGTACATGGTCTAGCGGGAGAACGGCAGTTCTTC
CAWSVHGLAGERQFF
>TRBV5-1|.|.|TRBJ1-1
TGCGCCAGCAGCTTAACAGGGACAACTGAAGCTTTCTTT
CASSLTGTTEAFF
>TRBV5-1|TRBD2|.|TRBJ2-2
TGCGCCAGCAGCGCGACTAGCGGGAGAGAGTCCGGGGAGCTGTTTTTT
CASSATSGRESGELFF
>TRBV5-1|.|.|TRBJ1-1
TGCGCCAGCAGCCCCCGTGAAGGGTTGACTGAAGCTTTCTTT
CASSPREGLTEAFF
>TRBV11-3|.|.|TRBJ1-1
TGTGCCAGCAGCTTCCGATCCAACACTGAAGCTTTCTTT
CASSFRSNTEAFF
>TRBV20-1|.|.|TRBJ2-5
TGCAGTGTCCGGGCTCAAGAGACCCAGTACTTC
CSVRAQETQYF
>TRBV25-1|.|.|TRBJ1-1
TGTGCCAGCAGTGAAAGGGACCTTGAAGCTTTCTTT
CASSERDLEAFF
>TRBV15|TRBD2|.|TRBJ2-7
TGTGCCACCAGCAGAGGACTAGCGGGTTCCTACGAGCAGTACTTC
CATSRGLAGSYEQYF
>TRBV5-3|.|.|TRBJ2-1
TGTGCCAGAAGCGGGCCTGGTTGTGAGCAGTTCTTC
CARSGPGCEQFF
>TRBV5-4|TRBD2|.|TRBJ2-5
TGTGCCAGCAGCTCCCCGACTAGCGGGAGGGCGGAGACCCAGTACTTC
CASSSPTSGRAETQYF
>TRBV5-1|.|.|TRBJ2-5
TGCGCCAGCGCCTGGGAGGAGACCCAGTACTTC
CASAWEETQYF
>TRBV5-6|TRBD2|.|TRBJ2-1
TGTGCCAGCAGCCTGAGACTAGCGGGGCGGTCGGAGCAGTTCTTC
CASSLRLAGRSEQFF
>TRBV15|.|.|TRBJ1-5
TGTGCCACCAGCACCTCCAGGCGGCCCCAGCATTTT
CATSTSRRPQHF
>TRBV30|.|.|TRBJ2-5
TGTGCCTGGAGGAACCCTAGCGCGTGGCAAGAGACCCAGTACTTC
CAWRNPSAWQETQYF
>TRBV25-1|.|.|TRBJ2-4
TGTGCCAGCAGTCCGACGGGGGAGTGGGGAGCCAAAAACATTCAGTACTTC
CASSPTGEWGAKNIQYF
>TRBV7-2|.|.|TRBJ2-7
TGTGCCAGCAGCTTAGCGCTTTCACAATTCTACGAGCAGTACTTC
CASSLALSQFYEQYF
>TRBV4-1|TRBD2|.|TRBJ2-7
TGCGCCAGCAGCCAAGATCCCCTAGGAGCGGGAGGCGACGAGCAGTACTTC
CASSQDPLGAGGDEQYF
>TRBV25-1|.|.|TRBJ1-1
TGTGCCACAAGAAGGGGGAACACTGAAGCTTTCTTT
CATRRGNTEAFF
>TRBV7-9|TRBD1|.|TRBJ2-7
TGTGCCAGCAGCTCTGCTGGGACAGGGAGGGACGAGCAGTACTTC
CASSSAGTGRDEQYF
>TRBV30|TRBD1|.|TRBJ2-7
TGTGCCTGGAGCAAGCAAGGACAGGGCAGATCCTACGAGCAGTACTTC
CAWSKQGQGRSYEQYF
>TRBV6-1|.|.|TRBJ1-2
TGTGCCAGCAGTGAATCTGGAAACTATGGCTACACCTTC
CASSESGNYGYTF
>TRBV27|TRBD2|.|TRBJ2-7
TGTGCCAGCAGTCCGACTAGGGGGGGACTAGCGTCCGAGCAGTACTTC
CASSPTRGGLASEQYF
>TRBV7-6|.|once|TRBJ1-1
TGTGCCAGCAGCTTAGGGTCGGGGACTGAAGCTTTCTTT
CASSLGSGTEAFF
>TRBV30|.|.|TRBJ1-5
TGTGCCTGGAGTTCGGGGAATCAGCCCCAGCATTTT
CAWSSGNQPQHF
>TRBV2|TRBD2|.|TRBJ2-7
TGTGCCAGCAGTGAACCTAGCGGGAGGGCGGGGGAGCAGTACTTC
CASSEPSGRAGEQYF
>TRBV21-1|.|.|TRBJ2-5
TGTGCCAGCAGCGCCTATACAGGGTCCCGAGGCCAAGAGACCCAGTACTTC
CASSAYTGSRGQETQYF
>TRBV6-5|TRBD1|.|TRBJ2-7
TGTGCCAGCAGTTACTATGGACAGGGGATGTACGAGCAGTACTTC
CASSYYGQGMYEQYF
>TRBV7-2|TRBD2|.|TRBJ2-7
TGTGCCAGCAGTTCGGGACTAACCTACGAGCAGTACTTC
CASSSGLTYEQYF
>TRBV5-5|TRBD2|.|TRBJ2-7
TGTGCCAGCAGCTTAAGCGGGAGTGGCGAGCAGTACTTC
CASSLSGSGEQYF